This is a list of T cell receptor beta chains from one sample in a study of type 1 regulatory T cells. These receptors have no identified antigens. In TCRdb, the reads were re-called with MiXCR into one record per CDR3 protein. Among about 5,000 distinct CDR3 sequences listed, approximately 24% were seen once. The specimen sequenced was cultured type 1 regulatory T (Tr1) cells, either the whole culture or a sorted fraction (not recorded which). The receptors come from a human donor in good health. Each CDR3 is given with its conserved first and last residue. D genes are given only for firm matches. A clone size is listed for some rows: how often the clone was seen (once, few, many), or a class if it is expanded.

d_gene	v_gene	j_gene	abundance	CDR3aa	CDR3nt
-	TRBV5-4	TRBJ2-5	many	CASSIGQQETQYF	TGTGCCAGCAGCATCGGACAGCAAGAGACCCAGTACTTC
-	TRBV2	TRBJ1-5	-	CASSDKGLSNQPQHF	TGTGCCAGCAGTGATAAGGGCTTGAGCAATCAGCCCCAGCATTTT
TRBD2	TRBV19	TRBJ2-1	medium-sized	CASSPGLAGGSSYNEQFF	TGTGCCAGTAGCCCGGGACTAGCGGGGGGGAGCTCCTACAATGAGCAGTTCTTC
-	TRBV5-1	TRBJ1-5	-	CASSTRGADQPQHF	TGCGCCAGCAGCACAAGGGGCGCCGATCAGCCCCAGCATTTT
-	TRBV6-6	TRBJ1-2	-	CASSPLSPTARYTF	TGTGCCAGCAGTCCATTATCACCGACGGCGCGCTACACCTTC
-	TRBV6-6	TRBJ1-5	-	CASSGGLGNQPQHF	TGTGCCAGCAGCGGAGGGTTGGGCAATCAGCCCCAGCATTTT
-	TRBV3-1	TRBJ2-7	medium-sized	CASSQWGPENEQYF	TGTGCCAGCAGCCAATGGGGTCCGGAAAACGAGCAGTACTTC
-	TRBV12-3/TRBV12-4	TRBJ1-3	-	CASSFAGGNTIFF	-
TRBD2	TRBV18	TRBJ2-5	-	CASSPVSGSEETQYF	TGTGCCAGCTCACCGGTTAGCGGGAGTGAAGAGACCCAGTACTTC
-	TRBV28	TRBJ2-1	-	CVSRNTEGTYNEQFF	TGTGTCAGCAGGAACACGGAAGGTACTTACAATGAGCAGTTCTTC
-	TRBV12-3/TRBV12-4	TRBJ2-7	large	CASSLLSSGEQYF	TGTGCCAGCAGTTTATTATCGAGTGGCGAGCAGTACTTC
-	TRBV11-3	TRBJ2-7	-	CASSLGVGAHEQYF	TGTGCCAGCAGCTTAGGGGTAGGGGCCCACGAGCAGTACTTC
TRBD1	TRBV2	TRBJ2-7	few	CASSEARGGTGASYEQYF	TGTGCCAGCAGTGAAGCGCGAGGGGGGACAGGAGCATCCTACGAGCAGTACTTC
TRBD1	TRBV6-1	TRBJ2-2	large	CASRTGGVPGELFF	TGTGCCAGCAGGACAGGGGGCGTACCCGGGGAGCTGTTTTTT
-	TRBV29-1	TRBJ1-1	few	CSVEGYRARGNTEAFF	TGCAGCGTTGAAGGCTACAGGGCAAGGGGGAACACTGAAGCTTTCTTT
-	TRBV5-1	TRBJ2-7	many	CASSPSRPSYEQYF	TGCGCCAGCAGCCCGTCGAGACCCTCCTACGAGCAGTACTTC
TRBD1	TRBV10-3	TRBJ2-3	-	CAISESTGKQPDTQYF	TGTGCCATCAGTGAGTCGACAGGGAAGCAGCCAGATACGCAGTATTTT
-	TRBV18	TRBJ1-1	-	CASSLGQNTEAFF	TGTGCCAGCTCACTTGGACAGAACACTGAAGCTTTCTTT
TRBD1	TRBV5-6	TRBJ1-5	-	CASTSSGTGRNQPQHF	TGTGCCAGCACCTCCTCCGGGACAGGACGCAATCAGCCCCAGCATTTT
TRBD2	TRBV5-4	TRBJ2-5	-	CASSLAGPWETQYF	TGTGCCAGCAGCTTAGCGGGGCCCTGGGAGACCCAGTACTTC
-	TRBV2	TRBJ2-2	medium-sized	CASRRQGMNTGELFF	TGTGCCAGCAGACGCCAGGGGATGAACACCGGGGAGCTGTTTTTT
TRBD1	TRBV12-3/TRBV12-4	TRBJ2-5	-	CASTTGVGETQYF	TGTGCCAGCACCACAGGGGTAGGAGAGACCCAGTACTTC
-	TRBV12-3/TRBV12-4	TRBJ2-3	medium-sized	CASSPQGTLSTDTQYF	TGTGCCAGCAGTCCACAGGGCACCCTTAGCACAGATACGCAGTATTTT
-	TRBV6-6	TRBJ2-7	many	CASSNQGFSHEQYF	TGTGCCAGCAGCAACCAGGGGTTTTCCCACGAGCAGTACTTC
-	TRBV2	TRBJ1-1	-	CASSARIPTNTEAFF	TGTGCCAGCAGTGCTCGGATACCGACTAACACTGAAGCTTTCTTT
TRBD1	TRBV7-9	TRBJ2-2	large	CASSPHGQGLAGELFF	TGTGCCAGCAGCCCCCATGGACAGGGGTTGGCCGGGGAGCTGTTTTTT
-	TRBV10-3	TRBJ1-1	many	CAISDLTVNTEAFF	TGTGCCATCAGTGACCTGACAGTCAACACTGAAGCTTTCTTT
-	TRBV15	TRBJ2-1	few	CATSTPQGGRGYNEQFF	TGTGCCACCAGCACCCCACAAGGGGGGCGAGGGTACAATGAGCAGTTCTTC
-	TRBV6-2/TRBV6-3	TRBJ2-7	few	CASPWGRGRHSYEQYF	TGTGCCAGCCCCTGGGGGAGGGGGCGTCACTCCTACGAGCAGTACTTC
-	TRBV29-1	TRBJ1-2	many	CSVEGAYGYTF	TGCAGCGTTGAAGGAGCTTATGGCTACACCTTC
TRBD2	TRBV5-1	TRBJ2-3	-	CASSPGASGADTQYF	TGCGCCAGCAGCCCCGGCGCTAGCGGGGCAGATACGCAGTATTTT
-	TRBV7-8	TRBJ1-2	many	CASSPIRGQGYTF	TGTGCCAGCAGCCCAATACGGGGCCAAGGCTACACCTTC
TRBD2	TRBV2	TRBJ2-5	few	CASKSVRGKETQYF	TGTGCCAGCAAAAGTGTGCGGGGGAAAGAGACCCAGTACTTC
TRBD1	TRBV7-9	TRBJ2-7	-	CASSPPGQAFNEQYF	TGTGCCAGCAGCCCTCCGGGACAGGCTTTCAACGAGCAGTACTTC
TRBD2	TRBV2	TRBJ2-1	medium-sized	CASSDPSGRNNEQFF	TGTGCCAGCAGTGACCCCAGCGGGAGAAACAATGAGCAGTTCTTC
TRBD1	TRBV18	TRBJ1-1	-	CSSSRLPGQSNTEAFF	TGTTCAAGCTCACGACTCCCGGGACAGAGTAACACTGAAGCTTTCTTT
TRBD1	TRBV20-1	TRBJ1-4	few	CSARRDSFEKLFF	TGCAGTGCTAGGCGGGACAGCTTTGAAAAACTGTTTTTT
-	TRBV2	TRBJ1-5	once	CASRGTARNQPQHF	TGTGCCAGCAGGGGGACGGCTCGCAATCAGCCCCAGCATTTT
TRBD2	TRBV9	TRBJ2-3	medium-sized	CASSPGLAGTRRDTQYF	TGTGCCAGCAGCCCGGGACTAGCGGGCACTCGGAGAGATACGCAGTATTTT
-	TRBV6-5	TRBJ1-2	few	CASSSAGARTKGYTF	TGTGCCAGCAGTTCCGCGGGTGCAAGGACCAAGGGCTACACCTTC
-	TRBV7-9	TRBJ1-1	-	CASSSTVGTEAFF	TGTGCCAGCAGCTCAACAGTGGGCACTGAAGCTTTCTTT
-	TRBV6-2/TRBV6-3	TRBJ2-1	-	CASSQLRQGGNEQFF	TGTGCCAGCAGTCAACTAAGACAGGGAGGGAATGAGCAGTTCTTC
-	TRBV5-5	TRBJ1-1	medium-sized	CASSLLDMNTEAFF	TGTGCCAGCAGCCTATTAGACATGAACACTGAAGCTTTCTTT
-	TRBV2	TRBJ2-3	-	CASSQQGTTSTDTQYF	TGTGCCAGCAGCCAACAGGGGACTACTAGCACAGATACGCAGTATTTT
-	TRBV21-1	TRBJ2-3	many	CASSNDTQYF	TGTGCCAGCAGCAATGATACGCAGTATTTT
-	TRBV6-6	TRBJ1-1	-	CASSSSARNTEAFF	TGTGCCAGCTCCTCTTCCGCTAGGAACACTGAAGCTTTCTTT
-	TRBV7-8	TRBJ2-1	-	CASSLGPRYEQFF	TGTGCCAGCAGCTTAGGCCCCCGCTATGAGCAGTTCTTC
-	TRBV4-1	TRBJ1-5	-	CASSLIPGPVEPQHF	TGCGCCAGCAGCCTCATCCCAGGGCCCGTGGAGCCCCAGCATTTT
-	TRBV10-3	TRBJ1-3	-	CAVGGPSSGNTIYF	TGTGCCGTGGGGGGTCCGAGCTCTGGAAACACCATATATTTT
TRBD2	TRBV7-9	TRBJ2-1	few	CASSRTSGGAGEQFF	TGTGCCAGCAGCCGGACTAGCGGGGGGGCCGGTGAGCAGTTCTTC